This TCR beta chain comes out of a study of cytomegalovirus exposure and HLA in healthy donors. Study findings and constraints: According to a later analysis, most TCR beta chains associated with CMV appeared HLA-restricted. The HLA-A and HLA-B alleles of most subjects were reportedly predicted accurately from TCR beta sequences. Most likely, a cluster of highly shared sequence variants arose as a sequencing artifact.

Regarding this clone: The antigen is undetermined.

Trimming took 5 bases from V and 2 from J, leaving 7 bases between them. Germline lookup yields CDR1 SGHTA and CDR2 FQGNSA. CDR3 size: 12 residues. The PCR had 60 Vbeta and 13 Jbeta primers. The table came from immunoSEQ multiplex PCR; TCRdb's copy has only in-frame clones and leaves some out. The sample holds over 100,000 clones; around 75% are singletons and the top ten take 2.1%. The chain is built from TRBV7-2 and TRBJ2-7; D is undetermined. Material for sequencing was PBMCs. This clonotype was sampled from a man aged 25-45 years in good health and CMV-seronegative. CDR3 sequence (DNA): TGTGCCAGCAGCCAGAGGCCCTACGAGCAGTACTTC. Translated: CASSQRPYEQYF. The full variable domain, its missing parts supplied by reference TRBV7-2 and TRBJ2-7, is GAGVSQSPSNKVTEKGKDVELRCDPISGHTALYWYRQSLGQGLEFLIYFQGNSAPDKSGLPSDRFSAERTGGSVSTLTIQRTQQEDSAVYLCASSQRPYEQYFGPGTRLTVT.